A selection of T cell receptor beta chains follows, all from one sample in a study of shared clonotypes between healthy human individuals. Repertoires were generated with immunoSEQ multiplex PCR, while TCRdb's copy carries only in-frame clones and drops some. The data hold roughly 2,500,000 clones, with approximately 93% observed a single time. Specimen: naive CD4+ T cells from PBMCs. Receptors originate from a man aged 18 to 30 in good health. Some clones in this sample may be carry-over from other donors' samples. Both conserved end residues are part of each CDR3. D genes are given only for firm matches. Only some rows state a clone size, as once, few, many or a class for expanded clones.

TRBJ2-7 TRBV9 . . TGTGCCAGCAGCGTAGCTGAAGGGCCAGCAAGACTCTACGAGCAGTACTTC CASSVAEGPARLYEQYF
TRBJ2-5 TRBV5-4 . . TGTGCCAGCAGGCCGCGCCGGGGAGAAGAGACCCAGTACTTC CASRPRRGEETQYF
TRBJ1-5 TRBV5-5 . . TGTGCCAGCAGCTTGGCAGGGAGTCCCCATCAGCCCCAGCATTTT CASSLAGSPHQPQHF
TRBJ1-1 TRBV18 . . TGTGCCAGCTCACCACGTTCCCCAGAATATGGGACTGAAGCTTTCTTT CASSPRSPEYGTEAFF
TRBJ2-1 TRBV7-6 . . TGTGCCAGCAGCTTCCGGGGCAATGAGCAGTTCTTC CASSFRGNEQFF
TRBJ1-3 TRBV13 . . TGTGCCAGCAGCCCGCTCGGGAGCTCTGGAAACACCATATATTTT CASSPLGSSGNTIYF
TRBJ2-7 TRBV7-2 . . TGTGCCAGCAGCTCGGCGGAGGGGGCGAGCTCCTACGAGCAGTACTTC CASSSAEGASSYEQYF
TRBJ1-3 TRBV4-1 . . TGCGCCAGCAGCCAAGATTGGGGGGGCCACTCTGGAAACACCATATATTTT CASSQDWGGHSGNTIYF
TRBJ2-1 TRBV4-1 TRBD2 . TGCGCCAGCAGCCACCGCATACTAGCGGGACACAATGAGCAGTTCTTC CASSHRILAGHNEQFF
TRBJ2-7 TRBV19 . . TGTGCCAGTAGTATAGCGGGCAGGGGAAGGGTCGAGCAGTACTTC CASSIAGRGRVEQYF
TRBJ2-3 TRBV25-1 . . TGTGCCAGCAGTGTTATAGGCGGGAGCACAGATACGCAGTATTTT CASSVIGGSTDTQYF
TRBJ2-3 TRBV6-1 . . TGTGCCAGCAGTGAATCCGGCCGGGCAGCGCCCACAGATACGCAGTATTTT CASSESGRAAPTDTQYF
TRBJ1-4 TRBV28 . . TGTGCCAGCAGTTCATGGAAACTGTTTTTT CASSSWKLFF
TRBJ2-7 TRBV7-2 . . TGTGCCAGCACAGGGCCGACAGCCTCCTACGAGCAGTACTTC CASTGPTASYEQYF
TRBJ1-5 TRBV19 TRBD1 . TGTGCCAGTAGCAGAAAGGGGACAGCTCAGCCCCAGCATTTT CASSRKGTAQPQHF
TRBJ2-2 TRBV9 . . TGTGCCAGCAGCGTAGGGGCCCCCGGGGAGCTGTTTTTT CASSVGAPGELFF
TRBJ1-3 TRBV5-1 . . TGCGCCAGCAGCCCCGGGATTCTTTCAGGAAACACCATATATTTT CASSPGILSGNTIYF
TRBJ2-4 TRBV28 TRBD2 . TGTGCCAGCAGTTTAGTCGGGAGGGCCGTAAACATTCAGTACTTC CASSLVGRAVNIQYF
TRBJ2-7 TRBV5-1 TRBD2 . TGCGCCAGCAGCTTGGTCCCAGGGACTAGCTCCTACGAGCAGTACTTC CASSLVPGTSSYEQYF
TRBJ1-1 TRBV4-1 TRBD1 few TGCGCCAGCAGCCTCGGACAGGGCAACACTGAAGCTTTCTTT CASSLGQGNTEAFF
TRBJ1-4 TRBV5-1 . . TGCGCCAGCAGCTTGGAAGTCGGGGCAACTAATGAAAAACTGTTTTTT CASSLEVGATNEKLFF
TRBJ2-3 TRBV2 . . TGTGCCAGCATCATGACCCCTCGGGGTACAGATACGCAGTATTTT CASIMTPRGTDTQYF
TRBJ2-7 TRBV6-1 . . TGTGCCAGCAGTGAAAACGGCCTAAGGGCCTCCTACGAGCAGTACTTC CASSENGLRASYEQYF
TRBJ1-5 TRBV2 . . TGTGCCAGCAGGATTTTTACAGGGAGGAATAATCAGCCCCAGCATTTT CASRIFTGRNNQPQHF
TRBJ2-5 TRBV14 . . TGTGCCAGCAGCCAAGTTCGGGACCAAGAGACCCAGTACTTC CASSQVRDQETQYF
TRBJ2-7 TRBV5-4 TRBD1 . TGTGCCAGCAGCCCAAACAAGGGGACAGGCATCTACGTTTCCTACGAGCAGTACTTC CASSPNKGTGIYVSYEQYF